Shown below are 32 T cell receptor beta chains from a single sample sequenced in a study of blood T cell repertoires in COVID-19. Only in-frame clones appear in the TCRdb table, and some are missing; sequencing was by immunoSEQ multiplex PCR. The profile covers about 300,000 clones, with about 82% appearing a single time and 1.5% to 2% taken by the ten largest. The sample consisted of peripheral blood. These receptor sequences come from a woman aged 50 to 60 with acute or convalescent COVID-19.

The chain links TRBV29-1 to TRBJ2-1; possibly TRBD2 for D (5 bases). CDR3 length: 14 residues. Trimming took off 1 base at V and 2 bases at J, with 9 bases between the two ends. Germline assignment: CDR1 SQVTM and CDR2 ANQGSEA. The CDR3 sequence: CSVEVARPYNEQFF. For the CDR3, the DNA is TGCAGCGTTGAAGTAGCGCGACCCTACAATGAGCAGTTCTTC.

V usage is TRBV24-1 and J usage is TRBJ2-1; 9 bases align to TRBD2. Germline CDR1 KGHDR, CDR2 SFDVKD. There are 15 residues in the CDR3. V shed 4 bases, J shed 5 bases, and the junction held 5 bases outside the gene matches. For the CDR3, the DNA is TGTGCCACCAGTGAAGATAGCGGGGGAAACAATGAGCAGTTCTTC. Its protein product is CATSEDSGGNNEQFF.

The chain couples TRBV5-1 to TRBJ1-4; 7 bases are a match to TRBD1. J was trimmed by 5 bases and V by 1 base; bases with no gene match: 5. The CDR3 is 15 residues long. From germline, CDR1 is SGHRS and CDR2 YFSETQ. CDR3 region: CASSLMGQTNEKLFF. CDR3 coding DNA: TGCGCCAGCAGCTTGATGGGACAGACGAATGAAAAACTGTTTTTT.

The CDR3 region has the DNA TGTGCCAGCAGCGGGGACAGGGGGGGAGAAAAACTGTTTTTT. Amino acids: CASSGDRGGEKLFF. This chain uses TRBV5-4 with TRBJ1-4, with 11 nucleotides matching TRBD1. This CDR3 has 14 amino acids. Losses at the gene ends were 4 bases for V and 8 bases for J; bases not matched to a gene: 4. Looked up from germline, CDR1 is SGHNT and CDR2 is YYREEE (reference sequence).

The chain links TRBV5-1 to TRBJ1-3; no firm D call. Trimming removed 6 bases at V and 0 bases at J, with 10 bases between. The CDR3 is made up of 14 amino acids. Per germline, CDR1 SGHRS and CDR2 YFSETQ. The CDR3 DNA reads as TGCGCCAGCATGGATAGCAGCTCTGGAAACACCATATATTTT. It yields the protein CASMDSSSGNTIYF.

This clone was found a few times. The chain uses TRBV18 and TRBJ2-1; 11 positions match TRBD2. The CDR3 spans 13 residues. Unmatched junction bases numbered 1, after V lost 5 bases and J lost 7 bases. Germline loops: CDR1 KGHSH, CDR2 LQKENI. In DNA, the CDR3 is TGTGCCAGCTCAGCTAGCGGGAGGAATGAGCAGTTCTTC. Translating it yields CASSASGRNEQFF.

J is TRBJ2-3 and V is TRBV7-9; 9 nucleotides align to TRBD2. The V segment lost 2 bases and the J segment 1 base; nucleotides outside the gene matches: 4. The V gene's germline CDR1 is SEHNR and CDR2 FQNEAQ (reference sequence). This CDR3 spans 16 amino acids. The DNA of the CDR3 is TGTGCCAGCAGCTTATCCGAGCGGGAGGGCACAGATACGCAGTATTTT. Protein sequence: CASSLSEREGTDTQYF.

The chain carries TRBV19 and TRBJ2-7; D may match TRBD1 or TRBD2 (9 bases each). Germline assignment: CDR1 LNHDA and CDR2 SQIVND (reference sequence). The CDR3 loop spans 18 amino acids. Trimming took 6 bases from V and 3 from J, leaving 27 bases between them. The CDR3 region has the DNA TGTGCCAGTAGCCAACAGGGGGCAAGCCTAGCGGGAAACTACGAGCAGTACTTC. The encoded protein is CASSQQGASLAGNYEQYF.

The V call is TRBV28, the J call TRBJ2-7; the match to TRBD2 covers 8 bases. Germline V gives CDR1 MDHEN, CDR2 SYDVKM. The CDR3 is 15 amino acids. Trimming removed 4 bases from V and 4 bases from J; junction bases left unmatched: 9. CDR3 nucleotides: TGTGCCAGCAGTTCAGGCGGAGCGGGAGCGTACGAGCAGTACTTC. Amino acids: CASSSGGAGAYEQYF.

V is TRBV27 and J is TRBJ2-5; D may be TRBD1 (7 bases). Trimming took 4 bases from V and 7 from J, leaving 19 bases between them. Germline CDR1 MNHEY, CDR2 SMNVEV (reference sequence). This CDR3 region has 15 residues. The CDR3 DNA sequence: TGTGCCAGCAGTTGGGGCGGGACAGCGCAACGGACCCAGTACTTC. Encoded protein: CASSWGGTAQRTQYF.

This chain connects TRBV4-1 to TRBJ2-5; TRBD2 aligns across 10 bases. Germline V CDR1 and CDR2: MGHRA, YSYEKL. With 5 bases clipped from V and 4 bases from J, the junction kept 16 bases outside the gene matches. The CDR3 extends over 18 amino acids. The CDR3 here is CASSSLGEAGGRGETQYF. CDR3 bases: TGCGCCAGCAGCTCTTTGGGGGAAGCGGGAGGGCGAGGAGAGACCCAGTACTTC.

The V call is TRBV29-1, the J call TRBJ2-1; TRBD2 matches 8 bases. The CDR3 is 14 residues long. The germline CDR1 and CDR2 sequences are SQVTM and ANQGSEA. The V and J ends lost 4 bases and 7 bases, in that order; junction bases with no gene match: 9. CDR3 amino acids: CSVGSLAGNNEQFF. The CDR3 bases are TGCAGCGTTGGCAGTCTAGCGGGTAATAATGAGCAGTTCTTC.

The rearrangement links TRBV5-1 to TRBJ1-4, with 9 nucleotides matching TRBD1. V was pared by 3 bases and J by 7 bases, with 7 bases of the junction left unmatched. The CDR3 length is 15 residues. Germline-derived CDR1 and CDR2 are SGHRS and YFSETQ. In DNA form, the CDR3 reads TGCGCCAGCAGCTCCCCGGGACAGGGCGGTGAAAAACTGTTTTTT. This codes for CASSSPGQGGEKLFF.

This chain uses TRBV7-3 with TRBJ1-1; D is uncertain. Deletions cut 1 base from V and 6 bases from J, with 9 bases between. The germline V gene encodes CDR1 SGHTA and CDR2 FQGTGA. This CDR3 is 13 amino acids long. This CDR3 is CASSLSSIAEAFF. CDR3 in DNA: TGTGCCAGCAGCTTAAGCAGTATCGCTGAAGCTTTCTTT.

The gene calls are TRBV30 and TRBJ1-3, with D uncertain. This CDR3 spans 16 amino acids. V was shortened by 0 bases and J by 0 bases, with 12 bases between the two germline ends. Germline CDR1 is GTSNPN and CDR2 is SVGIG (reference sequence). The CDR3 nucleotides are TGTGCCTGGAGTGTACGTGGAGTAACCTCTGGAAACACCATATATTTT. It yields the protein CAWSVRGVTSGNTIYF.

For this clone: At one end the junction does not follow the germline gene, possibly because of a read error. This chain connects TRBV5-4 to TRBJ1-2; no firm D call. The CDR3 totals 11 residues. The germline V gene encodes CDR1 SGHNT and CDR2 YYREEE (reference sequence). CDR3 sequence: CASSLVAGNLF. The CDR3 bases are TGTGCCAGCAGCCTGGTTGCAGGTAACCTCTTC.

V is TRBV6-6 and J is TRBJ2-5; 8 nucleotides agree with TRBD2. Per the germline V gene, CDR1 is MNHNY and CDR2 is SVGAGI (reference sequence). The CDR3 totals 14 residues. V lost 4 bases to trimming and J lost 4 bases; unmatched junction nucleotides: 5. The CDR3 nucleotides read TGTGCCAGCAGTTTGGCGGGGGGTTCAGAGACCCAGTACTTC. Its translation: CASSLAGGSETQYF.

The J gene is TRBJ2-7, the V gene TRBV11-2; the match to TRBD2 covers 10 bases. Germline assignment: CDR1 SGHAT and CDR2 FQNNGV. V lost 5 bases to trimming and J lost 0 bases; unmatched junction nucleotides: 4. The CDR3 is 15 residues long. The CDR3 loop is CASSGSGRGSYEQYF. The DNA for the CDR3 is TGTGCCAGCAGCGGGAGCGGGAGGGGCTCCTACGAGCAGTACTTC.

This clone was found once. This chain joins TRBV20-1 and TRBJ2-1; TRBD1 aligns across 7 bases. V shed 3 bases, J shed 2 bases, and the junction held 4 bases outside the gene matches. CDR3 length: 14 amino acids. Looked up from germline, CDR1 is DFQATT and CDR2 is SNEGSKA (reference sequence). The CDR3 reads CSASWQGAYNEQFF. CDR3 in DNA: TGCAGTGCTAGTTGGCAGGGGGCCTACAATGAGCAGTTCTTC.

V usage is TRBV24-1 and J usage is TRBJ2-1; the D gene is possibly TRBD2 (5 bases). There are 15 residues in the CDR3. Germline loops: CDR1 KGHDR, CDR2 SFDVKD. The V end lost 4 bases, the J end lost 8 bases, and 17 bases lay between the germline ends. CDR3 sequence: CATSDLGPERDEQFF. CDR3 DNA: TGTGCCACCAGTGACCTCGGACCCGAGAGGGATGAGCAGTTCTTC.

CDR3 in amino acids: CASSDQLTDTQYF. The CDR3 nucleotides are TGTGCCAGCAGCGACCAACTAACAGATACGCAGTATTTT. This chain uses TRBV7-9 with TRBJ2-3; D is ambiguous. There are 13 residues in the CDR3. Trimming shortened V by 5 bases and J by 3 bases, and 9 bases separated the two germline ends. Looked up from germline, CDR1 is SEHNR and CDR2 is FQNEAQ (reference sequence).

This clone was detected once. J is TRBJ1-1 and V is TRBV6-2 or TRBV6-3; D gene uncertain. V was pared by 5 bases and J by 1 base, with 8 bases between. Germline CDR1 reads MNHEY; CDR2 reads SVGEGT. The CDR3 runs 13 residues. Written as DNA, the CDR3 is TGTGCCAGCAGTGTCTATAGGAACACTGAAGCTTTCTTT. The encoded protein is CASSVYRNTEAFF.

In regard to this clone: The sample has other DNA sequences that encode this CDR3 too. The gene calls are TRBV19 and TRBJ2-7; 8 positions match TRBD2. The germline CDR1 and CDR2 sequences are LNHDA and SQIVND (reference sequence). This CDR3 has 14 residues. The V segment lost 1 base and the J segment 3 bases; nucleotides outside the gene matches: 2. The CDR3 region has the DNA TGTGCCAGTAGTATAGCGGGAGGGGGCTACGAGCAGTACTTC. Its protein product is CASSIAGGGYEQYF.

The rearrangement uses TRBV7-3 and TRBJ2-1, with D possibly matching TRBD2 (5 bases). The CDR3 spans 14 residues. Germline V gives CDR1 SGHTA, CDR2 FQGTGA. The ends were cut back, 1 base at V and 7 bases at J, with 11 bases in the middle. The CDR3 here is CASSLSPTGNEQFF. In DNA, the CDR3 is TGTGCCAGCAGCTTAAGCCCGACGGGAAATGAGCAGTTCTTC.

This clone came up a few times. The chain is built from TRBV6-5 and TRBJ2-3; D remains ambiguous. The CDR3 length is 12 residues. Germline V lookup: CDR1 MNHEY, CDR2 SVGAGI. The ends were cut back, 5 bases at V and 0 bases at J, with 3 bases in the middle. For the CDR3, the DNA is TGTGCCAGCAGTCCTAGCACAGATACGCAGTATTTT. This codes for CASSPSTDTQYF.

The J gene is TRBJ2-2, the V gene TRBV6-2 or TRBV6-3; TRBD1 matches at 11 bases. CDR3 length equals 16 residues. In germline, CDR1 is MNHEY, CDR2 SVGEGT. The V gene end was trimmed by 6 bases and the J gene end by 8 bases; junction bases not matched to a gene: 11. The CDR3 is CASSRHGQGAGGELFF. In DNA form, the CDR3 reads TGTGCCAGCAGCCGCCATGGACAGGGGGCAGGGGGGGAGCTGTTTTTT.

The genes are TRBV5-1 and TRBJ2-3; 9 bases are shared with TRBD1. V lost 6 bases to trimming and J lost 1 base; unmatched junction nucleotides: 6. The CDR3 contains 15 residues. Germline V gene sequence: CDR1 SGHRS, CDR2 YFSETQ. CDR3 sequence reads: CASTPGQGGTDTQYF. In nucleotides, the CDR3 is TGCGCCAGCACTCCGGGACAGGGTGGCACAGATACGCAGTATTTT.

The chain employs TRBV9 and TRBJ2-2; 7 bases match TRBD2. Germline V gene sequence: CDR1 SGDLS, CDR2 YYNGEE. This CDR3 has 16 residues. The V and J ends lost 0 bases and 5 bases, in that order; junction bases with no gene match: 7. The CDR3 DNA is TGTGCCAGCAGCGTAGAGGGCGGGAGAGGGACCGGGGAGCTGTTTTTT. Residues: CASSVEGGRGTGELFF.

V is TRBV9 and J is TRBJ2-1; tentative D call: TRBD2 (5 bases). V was cut by 0 bases and J by 2 bases, with 9 bases left in between. In germline, CDR1 is SGDLS, CDR2 YYNGEE. This CDR3 contains 15 residues. This CDR3 reads CASSVGGSTYNEQFF. CDR3 in DNA: TGTGCCAGCAGCGTAGGTGGGAGCACCTACAATGAGCAGTTCTTC.

J is TRBJ2-1 and V is TRBV18; TRBD1 matches at 7 bases. This CDR3 contains 15 residues. Per the germline V gene, CDR1 is KGHSH and CDR2 is LQKENI. V lost 3 bases to trimming and J lost 4 bases; unmatched junction nucleotides: 6. Here the CDR3 reads CASSPTGTDYNEQFF. In DNA, the CDR3 is TGTGCCAGCTCACCGACCGGGACAGATTACAATGAGCAGTTCTTC.

The V call is TRBV24-1, the J call TRBJ2-2; D might be TRBD1 (6 bases). CDR1 KGHDR and CDR2 SFDVKD come from the germline V gene. Trimming removed 3 bases at V and 0 bases at J, with 7 bases between. The CDR3 has 15 amino acids. In nucleotides, the CDR3 is TGTGCCACCAGTGATCAGGGGCCGAACACCGGGGAGCTGTTTTTT. It translates to CATSDQGPNTGELFF.

The CDR3 sequence is CASSQGQGSTDTQYF. Here the CDR3 DNA reads TGTGCCAGCAGCCAAGGACAGGGTAGCACAGATACGCAGTATTTT. The V call is TRBV7-3, the J call TRBJ2-3; 8 positions agree with TRBD1. Germline values: CDR1 SGHTA, CDR2 FQGTGA. After removal of 5 bases from V and 0 bases from J, the junction contained 4 bases not matched to a gene. The CDR3 length is 15 residues.